The 8 T cell receptor beta chains below come from one sample, sequenced in a study of identical twins. One entry per CDR3 protein, called by TCRdb with MiXCR from the 5' RACE reads. The profile shows 1.5 million to 2 million distinct CDR3 sequences, under 35% of them singletons. The sample taken for sequencing was cord blood. These receptors all come from a newborn girl in good health.

The chain carries TRBV6-1 and TRBJ1-4; D gene uncertain. Germline V gene sequence: CDR1 MNHNS, CDR2 SASEGT. Trimming cost V 1 base and J 8 bases, with 11 bases left between them. CDR3 length: 14 residues. DNA for the CDR3: TGTGCCAGCAGTGAAGTAGCGGGTAGAGAAAAACTGTTTTTT. Amino acids: CASSEVAGREKLFF.

This rearrangement joins TRBV11-2 to TRBJ2-1, with TRBD2 matching over 13 bases. Germline loops: CDR1 SGHAT, CDR2 FQNNGV. The CDR3 is 16 amino acids. The V and J ends lost 4 bases and 8 bases, in that order; junction bases with no gene match: 8. The CDR3 DNA sequence: TGTGCCAGCAGCTCGAAACTAGCGGGGGGGCCGTATGAGCAGTTCTTC. Residues: CASSSKLAGGPYEQFF.

The V and J genes are TRBV2 and TRBJ2-4; perhaps TRBD1 as D (5 bases). Trimming cost V 2 bases and J 0 bases, with 17 bases left between them. CDR3 length: 18 amino acids. Looked up from germline, CDR1 is SNHLY and CDR2 is FYNNEI. This chain's CDR3 is CASSESFLGALAKNIQYF. CDR3 coding DNA: TGTGCCAGCAGTGAAAGCTTTCTTGGGGCCCTAGCCAAAAACATTCAGTACTTC.

The CDR3 spells CATSDAGTVDTDTQYF. As DNA, the CDR3 is TGTGCCACCAGTGATGCTGGGACAGTCGACACAGATACGCAGTATTTT. This chain links TRBV24-1 with TRBJ2-3; 7 positions match TRBD1. V lost 3 bases to trimming and J lost 2 bases; unmatched junction nucleotides: 7. The CDR3 length is 16 residues. The germline gives CDR1 KGHDR, CDR2 SFDVKD.

J is TRBJ2-7 and V is TRBV20-1; 14 nucleotides align to TRBD2. V shed 1 base and J 3 bases; nucleotides not matched to a gene: 5. The CDR3 is made up of 16 amino acids. Germline lookup yields CDR1 DFQATT and CDR2 SNEGSKA (reference sequence). This CDR3 is CSARVIGLAGGYEQYF. CDR3 nucleotide sequence: TGCAGTGCTAGAGTCATCGGACTAGCGGGAGGCTACGAGCAGTACTTC.

This clonotype was seen ten or more times. This chain links TRBV12-3 or TRBV12-4 with TRBJ2-7; D not resolved. V was trimmed by 3 bases and J by 0 bases, leaving 9 bases between them. The CDR3 has 14 residues. CDR3 sequence reads: CASSFGRSSYEQYF. CDR3 sequence (DNA): TGTGCCAGCAGTTTCGGCCGGAGCTCCTACGAGCAGTACTTC.

The chain links TRBV6-1 to TRBJ1-4; D may be TRBD1 (5 bases). The CDR3 spans 13 residues. Germline V gene data show CDR1 as MNHNS and CDR2 as SASEGT. Trimming pared 11 bases from V and 4 bases from J, leaving 14 bases between. This CDR3 is CAVERGYNEKLFF. The CDR3 bases are TGTGCCGTCGAAAGGGGATATAATGAAAAACTGTTTTTT.

This clonotype occurred a few times. V usage is TRBV20-1 and J usage is TRBJ2-1; D remains unclear. The CDR3 covers 10 residues. Germline CDR1 DFQATT, CDR2 SNEGSKA (reference sequence). V was clipped by 5 bases and J by 9 bases, with 8 bases between them. The CDR3 coding sequence is TGCAGTGCTTCAATGGGTGAGCAGTTCTTC. Translated: CSASMGEQFF.